Following are 10 T cell receptor beta chains from one sample sequenced in a study of blood T cell repertoires in COVID-19 (dated by TCRdb to 2019 to 2021). The receptor library was made with the immunoSEQ multiplex PCR assay. TCRdb holds this immuneACCESS table with in-frame rearrangements only. Some clones are missing; in checked studies, unresolved V genes explain under half, and the rest has no known cause. Here the sample has about 250,000 clones; roughly 80% occur a single time. The biggest ten clones account for 7.9% of the sample. The sample consisted of peripheral blood. The receptor source for this set is a woman of 80 years or more with acute or convalescent COVID-19.

This sequence joins TRBV6-5 and TRBJ1-5; D may be TRBD1 (5 bases). Per the germline V gene, CDR1 is MNHEY and CDR2 is SVGAGI. The CDR3 is 13 amino acids. Trimming removed 6 bases from V and 5 bases from J, with 11 bases in between. The CDR3 loop is CASRTENDQPQHF. CDR3 nucleotides: TGTGCCAGCAGGACAGAGAATGATCAGCCCCAGCATTTT.

Written as DNA, the CDR3 is TGTGCCAGCAGCGCAAAGGACAGGTCGAATGAGCAGTTCTTC. Its translation: CASSAKDRSNEQFF. The rearrangement uses TRBV13 and TRBJ2-1, with 7 bases that match TRBD1. The CDR3 totals 14 residues. Unmatched junction bases numbered 8, after V lost 5 bases and J lost 7 bases. In germline, CDR1 is PRHDT, CDR2 FYEKMQ (reference sequence).

This chain joins TRBV7-2 and TRBJ1-1, with D perhaps TRBD1 (6 bases). Trimming removed 5 bases from V and 4 bases from J, with 14 bases in between. Germline CDR1 reads SGHTA; CDR2 reads FQGNSA. The CDR3 covers 14 residues. CDR3 DNA sequence: TGTGCCAGCAGCATGGACAGACCCCTCACTGAAGCTTTCTTT. This sequence encodes CASSMDRPLTEAFF.

The rearrangement links TRBV6-5 to TRBJ1-5; 10 bases fit TRBD1. Germline trimming cut 6 bases from V and 4 bases from J; bases unmatched to any gene: 6. Germline values: CDR1 MNHEY, CDR2 SVGAGI. CDR3 size: 15 residues. CDR3 DNA sequence: TGTGCCAGCAGCTTGGGACAGGGGAGGAATCAGCCCCAGCATTTT. It encodes CASSLGQGRNQPQHF.

The V and J genes are TRBV9 and TRBJ1-1, with unresolved D. The CDR3 has 15 amino acids. V lost 3 bases and J 1 base, leaving 13 bases between the germline ends. Germline V gives CDR1 SGDLS, CDR2 YYNGEE. The chain's CDR3 is CASSEVDMPNTEAFF. The CDR3 DNA follows: TGTGCCAGCAGCGAGGTTGACATGCCGAACACTGAAGCTTTCTTT.

This clone is a singleton in its sample. The chain couples TRBV10-1 to TRBJ2-1; 10 bases fit TRBD2. V was clipped by 6 bases and J by 7 bases; unmatched bases: 12. CDR3 size: 16 residues. CDR1 and CDR2 from the germline V gene are WNHNN and SYGVQD (reference sequence). The CDR3 DNA reads as TGCGCCAGCAGCTACCCCAAGCGGGAGGGGTTGAATGAGCAGTTCTTC. This gives the protein CASSYPKREGLNEQFF.

CDR3 sequence (DNA): TGTGCCAGCAGCCCGCTTCGGGGGGGCGCGTCTGGAAACACCATATATTTT. It yields the protein CASSPLRGGASGNTIYF. The chain carries TRBV7-6 and TRBJ1-3; weak D call: TRBD1 (6 bases). V was shortened by 5 bases and J by 1 base, with 18 bases between the two germline ends. This CDR3 region has 17 residues. CDR1 and CDR2 from the germline V gene are SGHVS and FNYEAQ. The variable domain in full, with the rest retrieved from reference TRBV7-6 and TRBJ1-3, is GAGVSQSPRYKVTKRGQDVALRCDPISGHVSLYWYRQALGQGPEFLTYFNYEAQQDKSGLPNDRFSAERPEGSISTLTIQRTEQRDSAMYRCASSPLRGGASGNTIYFGEGSWLTVV.

This clone was recorded a few times. This rearrangement joins TRBV25-1 to TRBJ1-1, with D perhaps TRBD1 (5 bases). The CDR3 loop spans 13 amino acids. Germline loops: CDR1 MGHDK, CDR2 SYGVNS. Trimming removed 6 bases from V and 5 bases from J, with 13 bases in between. For the CDR3, the DNA is TGTGCCAGCAGCCCATCAGGGTGGACTGAAGCTTTCTTT. This codes for CASSPSGWTEAFF.

This chain uses TRBV7-9 with TRBJ2-5, with 7 bases identical to TRBD2. Germline V lookup: CDR1 SEHNR, CDR2 FQNEAQ (reference sequence). The J segment lost 2 bases and the V segment lost 5 bases, leaving 5 bases of the junction unmatched. This CDR3 is 14 amino acids long. The CDR3, as DNA: TGTGCCAGCAGCCCTAGCGGAACGCAAGAGACCCAGTACTTC. Its translation is CASSPSGTQETQYF. The entire variable domain, with the rest obtained from reference TRBV7-9 and TRBJ2-5, is as follows: DTGVSQNPRHKITKRGQNVTFRCDPISEHNRLYWYRQTLGQGPEFLTYFQNEAQLEKSRLLSDRFSAERPKGSFSTLEIQRTEQGDSAMYLCASSPSGTQETQYFGPGTRLLVL.

The chain is built from TRBV4-1 and TRBJ2-2; TRBD2 matches 9 bases. Germline CDR1 is MGHRA and CDR2 is YSYEKL. This CDR3 has 17 residues. The junction had 6 bases not matched to a gene; V was cut back by 4 bases and J by 0 bases. The CDR3 sequence is CASSPPGGRANTGELFF. CDR3 DNA: TGCGCCAGCAGCCCCCCAGGCGGGAGGGCGAACACCGGGGAGCTGTTTTTT.